Below, 17 T cell receptor beta chains from the same sample are listed, as sequenced in a study of sequential checkpoint blockade in melanoma. Profiled with immunoSEQ multiplex PCR; TCRdb holds only in-frame clones, not every one. The sample gives about 24,000 clones, roughly 82% of which show up once; 11% is in the top ten. Treatment indicated: randomized to nivolumab then ipilimumab (arm A) or the reverse (arm B). Source: CD8+ T cells sorted from blood (inferred from file names), taken from a patient given nivolumab and ipilimumab in sequence. These receptors were collected from a human donor with melanoma.

This chain uses TRBV28 with TRBJ1-6, with no clear D. The CDR3 totals 15 residues. Trimming pared 1 base from V and 9 bases from J, leaving 13 bases between. CDR1 MDHEN and CDR2 SYDVKM come from the germline V gene. The CDR3 bases are TGTGCCAGCAGTTTATCATCCGTCCGAGGTTCACCCCTCCACTTT. This gives the protein CASSLSSVRGSPLHF.

V is TRBV12-2 and J is TRBJ2-1; the listed D gene, TRBD2, was not tested against the DNA. TRBV12-2 is labeled a pseudogene. The CDR3 loop spans 16 amino acids. The CDR3 region is CASRSKGLAGGNEQFF. The CDR3 nucleotides read TGTGCAAGTCGCTCCAAGGGACTAGCGGGAGGGAATGAGCAGTTCTTC.

V and J are TRBV6-5 and TRBJ2-7, with D perhaps matching TRBD2 (6 bases). Germline V CDR1 and CDR2: MNHEY, SVGAGI. The V gene lost 6 bases and the J gene lost 2 bases, with 8 bases spanning the gap. CDR3 length equals 12 residues. The CDR3 region has the DNA TGTGCCAGCAGGGGAGGAACCTACGAGCAGTACTTC. Translation: CASRGGTYEQYF.

The rearrangement links TRBV29-1 to TRBJ1-1; D is unresolved. The CDR3 runs 13 residues. Trimming pared 3 bases from V and 0 bases from J, leaving 8 bases between. CDR1 and CDR2 (germline): SQVTM, ANQGSEA. The DNA of the CDR3 is TGCAGCGTTGATCGTCCGGTGAACACTGAAGCTTTCTTT. Encoded protein: CSVDRPVNTEAFF.

V and J are TRBV18 and TRBJ1-2, with D possibly being TRBD1 (6 bases). CDR1 KGHSH and CDR2 LQKENI come from the germline V gene. This CDR3 spans 14 amino acids. Trimming took 5 bases from V and 2 from J, leaving 12 bases between them. CDR3 residues: CASSSGQPNYGYTF. CDR3 DNA sequence: TGTGCCAGCTCATCCGGACAGCCCAACTATGGCTACACCTTC.

This sequence joins TRBV11-2 and TRBJ2-1; 9 positions agree with TRBD1. In germline, CDR1 is SGHAT, CDR2 FQNNGV. CDR3 length equals 16 residues. The trim removed 4 bases at V and 5 bases at J, leaving 9 bases unmatched. The CDR3 spells CASSSYRGPSDNEQFF. CDR3 nucleotide sequence: TGTGCCAGCAGCTCTTACAGGGGGCCGTCGGACAATGAGCAGTTCTTC.

The chain has TRBV4-3 and TRBJ2-6, with a weak D call TRBD2 (7 bases). CDR1 is LGHNA and CDR2 is YSLEER in the germline V gene. There are 18 residues in the CDR3. The V and J ends lost 3 bases and 4 bases respectively, with 19 bases between them. CDR3 coding DNA: TGCGCCAGCAGCCAGGCCGGGACAAAGACTAGCGGGGCCAACGTCCTGACTTTC. Protein sequence: CASSQAGTKTSGANVLTF.

The chain links TRBV27 to TRBJ1-1; possible D gene TRBD1, 5 bases. Trimming cost V 8 bases and J 5 bases, with 12 bases left between them. The CDR3 runs to 12 residues. CDR1 and CDR2 (germline): MNHEY, SMNVEV (reference sequence). The CDR3 nucleotides are TGTGCCAGCCGGGGGGTATGGACTGAAGCTTTCTTT. This gives the protein CASRGVWTEAFF.

The V call is TRBV30, the J call TRBJ1-4; TRBD1 matches 9 bases. The CDR3 extends over 15 amino acids. Germline loops: CDR1 GTSNPN, CDR2 SVGIG (reference sequence). The trim removed 2 bases at V and 7 bases at J, leaving 8 bases unmatched. The CDR3, as DNA: TGTGCCTGGAGTTCAAACAGGGGGCCCACTGAAAAACTGTTTTTT. Amino acids: CAWSSNRGPTEKLFF.

V usage is TRBV18 and J usage is TRBJ2-7, with a possible D match to TRBD2 (6 bases). The CDR3 extends over 14 amino acids. V was pared by 3 bases and J by 0 bases, with 9 bases between. Per the germline V gene, CDR1 is KGHSH and CDR2 is LQKENI. This CDR3 is CASSPGGSSYEQYF. The CDR3 DNA sequence: TGTGCCAGCTCACCCGGGGGTAGCTCCTACGAGCAGTACTTC.

V usage is TRBV10-3 and J usage is TRBJ2-3; the D call may be TRBD1 or TRBD2 (6 bases each). The germline V and J ends were trimmed by 10 bases and 0 bases, with 11 bases remaining between them. The CDR3 has 13 residues. CDR1 ENHRY and CDR2 SYGVKD come from the germline V gene. The CDR3: CANRAGSTDTQYF. The CDR3 DNA follows: TGTGCCAACAGGGCGGGGAGCACAGATACGCAGTATTTT.

The V and J genes are TRBV19 and TRBJ2-5; tentative D call: TRBD2 (6 bases). CDR1 is LNHDA and CDR2 is SQIVND in the germline V gene (reference sequence). The V gene lost 8 bases and the J gene lost 5 bases, with 18 bases spanning the gap. There are 14 residues in the CDR3. The CDR3 sequence: CASGGGVSSETQYF. CDR3 coding DNA: TGTGCCAGTGGCGGAGGGGTAAGCTCGGAGACCCAGTACTTC.

The rearrangement uses TRBV2 and TRBJ2-1; weak D call: TRBD2 (5 bases). Germline assignment: CDR1 SNHLY and CDR2 FYNNEI. The length of the CDR3 is 16 residues. Trimming shortened V by 1 base and J by 0 bases, and 10 bases separated the two germline ends. CDR3 nucleotides: TGTGCCAGCAGTGAAGTCGAGGGTTTCTCCTACAATGAGCAGTTCTTC. It is translated as CASSEVEGFSYNEQFF.

CDR3 sequence reads: CATGSGANVLTF. The CDR3 DNA reads TGTGCCACCGGCTCTGGGGCCAACGTCCTGACTTTC. V is TRBV28 and J is TRBJ2-6; D remains unclear. CDR1 and CDR2 (germline): MDHEN, SYDVKM. This CDR3 is built from 12 residues. V lost 10 bases and J 0 bases, leaving 4 bases between the germline ends.

V usage is TRBV6-5 and J usage is TRBJ2-5; TRBD2 might be the D (5 bases). CDR3 size: 13 residues. Germline CDR1 is MNHEY and CDR2 is SVGAGI. Trimming shortened V by 6 bases and J by 5 bases, and 13 bases separated the two germline ends. CDR3 in amino acids: CASRKVLVETQYF. The CDR3 nucleotides read TGTGCCAGCAGAAAGGTACTAGTGGAGACCCAGTACTTC.

J is TRBJ1-5 and V is TRBV19, with 7 bases matching TRBD1. Germline lookup yields CDR1 LNHDA and CDR2 SQIVND (reference sequence). V lost 4 bases, J lost 5 bases, and 11 bases stayed unmatched. The CDR3 extends over 16 amino acids. The CDR3: CASSRSWTGPYQPQHF. In DNA, the CDR3 is TGTGCCAGTAGTAGATCGTGGACAGGACCCTATCAGCCCCAGCATTTT.

This rearrangement joins TRBV11-2 to TRBJ2-3, with 9 nucleotides matching TRBD2. Germline values: CDR1 SGHAT, CDR2 FQNNGV. The CDR3 spans 19 residues. The junction had 14 bases not matched to a gene; V was cut back by 2 bases and J by 2 bases. As DNA, the CDR3 is TGTGCCAGCAGCTTAAGGAGACGGGCGGGAGGGCCCTCCACAGATACGCAGTATTTT. This encodes CASSLRRRAGGPSTDTQYF. Looking up the rest from reference TRBV11-2 and TRBJ2-3 gives the full variable domain: EAGVAQSPRYKIIEKRQSVAFWCNPISGHATLYWYQQILGQGPKLLIQFQNNGVVDDSQLPKDRFSAERLKGVDSTLKIQPAKLEDSAVYLCASSLRRRAGGPSTDTQYFGPGTRLTVL.